Presented here are 5 T cell receptor beta chains from one specimen sequenced in a study of blood T cell repertoires in COVID-19. Generated by immunoSEQ multiplex PCR, the TCRdb table keeps only in-frame clones and is missing some. The sample contains around 370,000 clones, around 90% of which appear only once. The sequenced material came from peripheral blood. The receptors were sampled from a man between 18 and 35 years old with active or convalescent COVID-19.

This clone was observed a single time. This chain uses TRBV25-1 with TRBJ2-1, with 9 bases fitting TRBD2. The length of the CDR3 is 18 residues. Losses at the gene ends were 1 base for V and 6 bases for J; bases not matched to a gene: 13. Germline lookup yields CDR1 MGHDK and CDR2 SYGVNS. The CDR3: CASSESGQASGKFNEQFF. The CDR3 DNA is TGTGCCAGCAGTGAATCCGGTCAGGCTAGCGGGAAGTTCAATGAGCAGTTCTTC.

This chain joins TRBV3-1 (or the pseudogene TRBV3-2) and TRBJ1-1; no firm D call. The CDR3 has 16 amino acids. The ends were cut back, 0 bases at V and 6 bases at J, with 17 bases in the middle. Per the germline V gene, CDR1 is LGHDT and CDR2 is YNNKEL (reference sequence). CDR3 DNA sequence: TGTGCCAGCAGCCAAGATAATCCCTGGGCGTCCCCTGAAGCTTTCTTT. Translated: CASSQDNPWASPEAFF.

There are a few counts of this clone. V usage is TRBV6-2 or TRBV6-3 and J usage is TRBJ2-7; D gene unclear. Germline CDR1 is MNHEY and CDR2 is SVGEGT. The CDR3 length is 15 residues. V was shortened by 5 bases and J by 3 bases, with 17 bases between the two germline ends. CDR3 sequence (DNA): TGTGCCAGCAGTCCCCACCAGGCCCATGGCTACGAGCAGTACTTC. This sequence encodes CASSPHQAHGYEQYF.

J is TRBJ2-1 and V is TRBV24-1; 7 bases agree with TRBD2. Trimming removed 3 bases from V and 5 bases from J; junction bases left unmatched: 12. The germline V gene encodes CDR1 KGHDR and CDR2 SFDVKD. The CDR3 has 17 amino acids. CDR3 nucleotides: TGTGCCACCAGTGATAGCCTAGCGGTCCCGACGGACAATGAGCAGTTCTTC. Translated: CATSDSLAVPTDNEQFF.

The chain recombines TRBV7-9 with TRBJ2-1; TRBD2 is a possible D gene (6 bases). There are 15 residues in the CDR3. Trimming shortened V by 7 bases and J by 6 bases, and 19 bases separated the two germline ends. Germline CDR1 is SEHNR and CDR2 is FQNEAQ (reference sequence). This CDR3 reads CASTPRVAESNEQFF. The CDR3 DNA sequence: TGTGCCAGCACCCCCCGGGTAGCGGAGAGCAATGAGCAGTTCTTC.